A single sample is the source of the 16 T cell receptor beta chains below, sequenced in a study of CD8+CD57+ T cells in acquired aplastic anemia. The authors sequenced patients whose flow cytometry had shown CD8+CD57+ cell expansion. Profiling that covered TCR beta VDJ and CDR3 relied on genomic DNA as its template. Each CDR3 protein gets one entry after TCRdb re-called the reads with MiXCR. The top ten clones hold 1.8% of a sample with under 200,000 distinct CDR3 sequences, around half of them seen once. Material: sorted CD4+, CD8+, or CD8+CD57+ T cells (not recorded which) from PBMCs. Receptors were obtained from a human donor with aplastic anemia.

This clonotype has ten or more counts. The chain combines TRBV19 with TRBJ2-2; TRBD2 might be the D (5 bases). The CDR3 sequence is 14 residues long. Per germline, CDR1 LNHDA and CDR2 SQIVND (reference sequence). V lost 3 bases and J 4 bases, leaving 9 bases between the germline ends. CDR3 sequence reads: CASSMRSGTGELFF. Here the CDR3 DNA reads TGTGCCAGTAGTATGAGGAGCGGCACCGGGGAGCTGTTTTTT. The whole variable domain, remainder taken from reference TRBV19 and TRBJ2-2, is DGGITQSPKYLFRKEGQNVTLSCEQNLNHDAMYWYRQDPGQGLRLIYYSQIVNDFQKGDIAEGYSVSREKKESFPLTVTSAQKNPTAFYLCASSMRSGTGELFFGEGSRLTVL.

By frequency in the sample, this clonotype is medium-sized. The V call is TRBV7-6, the J call TRBJ2-3; a weak D match, TRBD1 (6 bases). This CDR3 has 13 amino acids. Per germline, CDR1 SGHVS and CDR2 FNYEAQ. V was trimmed by 5 bases and J by 1 base, leaving 7 bases between them. In nucleotides, the CDR3 is TGTGCCAGCAGCCCAGGGGGCACAGATACGCAGTATTTT. Residues: CASSPGGTDTQYF.

The chain recombines TRBV9 with TRBJ1-1; no clear D. Germline CDR1 is SGDLS and CDR2 is YYNGEE. Between the trimmed V and J ends, which lost 0 bases and 1 base, there was a span of 4 bases. This CDR3 has 13 amino acids. The CDR3 DNA follows: TGTGCCAGCAGCGTAGCTGAGAACACTGAAGCTTTCTTT. Its translation is CASSVAENTEAFF.

The CDR3, as DNA: TGTGCCGGGGGACAGGGGGCCAGGGAGCAGTACTTC. This encodes CAGGQGAREQYF. This rearrangement joins TRBV28 to TRBJ2-7; TRBD1 agrees at 12 bases. V lost 11 bases, J lost 7 bases, and 6 bases stayed unmatched. The germline gives CDR1 MDHEN, CDR2 SYDVKM. The CDR3 contains 12 residues.

V usage is TRBV11-1 and J usage is TRBJ2-1; tentatively, D is TRBD2 (6 bases). V was cut by 4 bases and J by 4 bases, with 11 bases left in between. CDR3 length: 14 amino acids. Germline V lookup: CDR1 SGHAT, CDR2 FQDESV (reference sequence). In DNA, the CDR3 is TGTGCCAGCAGCTGGATGGAGGGGTACAATGAGCAGTTCTTC. Its protein product is CASSWMEGYNEQFF.

In the case of this clonotype: A read error may be the cause here, since a much bigger clone is one base away. The V gene is TRBV6-1, the J gene TRBJ1-1; D is unclear. CDR1 is MNHNS, CDR2 SASEGT, per germline. V lost 8 bases, J lost 0 bases, and 10 bases lay in between. This CDR3 comprises 13 residues. The CDR3, as DNA: TGTGCCAGCGCGGCGGCGGTGAACACTGAAGCTTTCTTT. Its translation is CASAAAVNTEAFF.

This rearrangement joins TRBV15 to TRBJ1-6; 10 bases align to TRBD1. V dropped 5 bases and J dropped 9; count of bases not matched to a gene: 7. From germline, CDR1 is LNHNV and CDR2 YYDKDF (reference sequence). This CDR3 is 15 amino acids long. The CDR3 DNA sequence: TGTGCCACCAGCGGGGCGGGACAGGGGAGTTCACCCCTCCACTTT. Translation gives CATSGAGQGSSPLHF.

Worth noting for this clonotype: One base away lies a much larger clone, so this may be a sequencing read error. The chain carries TRBV5-4 and TRBJ2-1; D is perhaps TRBD1 or TRBD2 (5 bases each). Germline V gene sequence: CDR1 SGHNT, CDR2 YYREEE (reference sequence). Trimming took 3 bases from V and 12 from J, leaving 19 bases between them. The CDR3 totals 14 residues. This CDR3 is CASSSRDGPYGQFF. In DNA form, the CDR3 reads TGTGCCAGCAGCTCCAGGGACGGTCCGTATGGGCAGTTCTTC.

The CDR3 is CASSEVSLTSYNEQFF. CDR3 nucleotides: TGTGCCAGCAGTGAAGTGTCGTTGACCTCCTACAATGAGCAGTTCTTC. The chain links TRBV25-1 to TRBJ2-1; D call uncertain. The V end lost 2 bases, the J end lost 0 bases, and 11 bases lay between the germline ends. In germline, CDR1 is MGHDK, CDR2 SYGVNS. The CDR3 has 16 amino acids.

Turning to this clonotype: A much larger clone is a single base away; this may be a read error. The rearrangement links TRBV5-1 to TRBJ1-4; D is unresolved. CDR3 length: 15 amino acids. Germline lookup yields CDR1 SGHRS and CDR2 YFSETQ. The CDR3 nucleotides read TGCGCCTGCAGTGACTCCGCGTCAGCTAATGAAAAACTGTTTTTT. This codes for CACSDSASANEKLFF.

The gene calls are TRBV10-3 and TRBJ1-1; D not certain. Trimming pared 7 bases from V and 3 bases from J, leaving 12 bases between. CDR3 length equals 13 residues. CDR1 is ENHRY, CDR2 SYGVKD, per germline. The CDR3 nucleotides are TGTGCCATCACCGGCTGGTTGGACACTGAAGCTTTCTTT. It yields the protein CAITGWLDTEAFF.

V is TRBV7-8 and J is TRBJ1-6; TRBD1 matches 8 bases. Germline V CDR1 and CDR2: SGHVS, FQNEAQ. V gave up 0 bases and J gave up 7 bases; unmatched junction bases: 2. The CDR3 runs to 15 residues. In DNA, the CDR3 is TGTGCCAGCAGCTTAGCGGGACAGGTCAATTCACCCCTCCACTTT. Its protein is CASSLAGQVNSPLHF.

The chain employs TRBV19 and TRBJ1-6; no reliable D call. This CDR3 is built from 13 residues. V lost 1 base, J lost 5 bases, and 3 bases lay in between. Looked up from germline, CDR1 is LNHDA and CDR2 is SQIVND (reference sequence). CDR3 coding DNA: TGTGCCAGTAGTATAGGAGATAATTCACCCCTCCACTTT. This translates into CASSIGDNSPLHF.

This clonotype was counted ten times or more. The CDR3: CASRAWTDSYNEQFF. CDR3 nucleotide sequence: TGTGCCAGCAGGGCGTGGACAGATTCCTACAATGAGCAGTTCTTC. The chain carries TRBV6-1 and TRBJ2-1; D perhaps matches TRBD1 (6 bases). The germline gives CDR1 MNHNS, CDR2 SASEGT. The ends were cut back, 6 bases at V and 1 base at J, with 13 bases in the middle. CDR3 length: 15 amino acids.

This clonotype has ten or more counts. V usage is TRBV6-2 or TRBV6-3 and J usage is TRBJ2-5, with 9 bases aligning to TRBD2. The V gene end was trimmed by 0 bases and the J gene end by 6 bases; junction bases not matched to a gene: 2. The CDR3 runs to 14 residues. The germline CDR1 and CDR2 sequences are MNHEY and SVGEGT. CDR3 loop: CASSYSAGGQTQYF. The CDR3 nucleotides read TGTGCCAGCAGTTACTCTGCGGGGGGGCAGACCCAGTACTTC.

The rearrangement joins TRBV24-1 to TRBJ1-5; TRBD1 matches 8 bases. Looked up from germline, CDR1 is KGHDR and CDR2 is SFDVKD. The CDR3 covers 18 residues. The V gene end was trimmed by 3 bases and the J gene end by 0 bases; junction bases not matched to a gene: 9. CDR3 nucleotides: TGTGCCACCAGTGATGGGAGACAGGGGAGTCTTAGCAATCAGCCCCAGCATTTT. Translation: CATSDGRQGSLSNQPQHF.